These 26 T cell receptor beta chains were all obtained from the same sample, sequenced in a study of blood T cell repertoires in COVID-19. Sequencing used immunoSEQ multiplex PCR; TCRdb keeps in-frame clones, though not all of them. The table records tens of thousands of clones, over 60% of them present only once. The sample taken for sequencing was peripheral blood. The source is a woman at least 80 years old with active or convalescent COVID-19.

This chain links TRBV10-3 with TRBJ2-7; D perhaps matches TRBD2 (6 bases). From germline, CDR1 is ENHRY and CDR2 SYGVKD. The CDR3 has 14 amino acids. Trimming took off 2 bases at V and 3 bases at J, with 11 bases between the two ends. The DNA for the CDR3 is TGTGCCATCAGTGAGCCGGGACTCCTCTACGAGCAGTACTTC. It codes for CAISEPGLLYEQYF.

J is TRBJ1-5 and V is TRBV2; no firm D call. Germline CDR1 reads SNHLY; CDR2 reads FYNNEI. Trimming cost V 2 bases and J 3 bases, with 11 bases left between them. There are 15 residues in the CDR3. CDR3 in amino acids: CASSESGSANQPQHF. DNA for the CDR3: TGTGCCAGCAGTGAATCCGGCAGCGCCAATCAGCCCCAGCATTTT.

This sequence joins TRBV10-1 and TRBJ1-1, with 10 nucleotides matching TRBD1. In germline, CDR1 is WNHNN, CDR2 SYGVQD (reference sequence). The CDR3 extends over 13 amino acids. V lost 6 bases and J lost 7; bases outside the gene matches: 5. The CDR3 loop is CASSRDRGNEAFF. CDR3 sequence (DNA): TGCGCCAGCAGCCGGGACAGGGGTAATGAAGCTTTCTTT.

This chain links TRBV28 with TRBJ2-7, with 7 bases lining up with TRBD2. The V gene's germline CDR1 is MDHEN and CDR2 SYDVKM. The CDR3 totals 14 residues. With V trimmed by 6 bases and J by 6 bases, 11 bases remained unmatched. CDR3 nucleotide sequence: TGTGCCAGCAGCTCCGGACTAGGTCCTGGCGAGCAGTACTTC. Translation: CASSSGLGPGEQYF. Based on the CDR3 plus reference TRBV28 and TRBJ2-7, the full variable domain is DVKVTQSSRYLVKRTGEKVFLECVQDMDHENMFWYRQDPGLGLRLIYFSYDVKMKEKGDIPEGYSVSREKKERFSLILESASTNQTSMYLCASSSGLGPGEQYFGPGTRLTVT.

The V call is TRBV5-5, the J call TRBJ1-1; the D gene is possibly TRBD1 (5 bases). Germline CDR1 and CDR2: SGHKS and YYEKEE (reference sequence). The CDR3 totals 12 residues. Deletions cut 4 bases from V and 6 bases from J, with 10 bases between. The CDR3 DNA is TGTGCCAGCAGCCGGCGGGGGTCTGAAGCTTTCTTT. It encodes CASSRRGSEAFF.

This sequence joins TRBV27 and TRBJ1-1; TRBD1 matches 7 bases. The V segment lost 6 bases and the J segment 5 bases; nucleotides outside the gene matches: 6. The CDR3 is made up of 13 amino acids. Germline-derived CDR1 and CDR2 are MNHEY and SMNVEV (reference sequence). This CDR3 is CASSIDRATEAFF. The CDR3, as DNA: TGTGCCAGCAGCATAGACAGGGCTACTGAAGCTTTCTTT.

The V call is TRBV7-2, the J call TRBJ1-2, with 10 bases fitting TRBD1. This CDR3 has 15 residues. Per germline, CDR1 SGHTA and CDR2 FQGNSA. With V trimmed by 4 bases and J by 7 bases, 9 bases remained unmatched. CDR3 sequence (DNA): TGTGCCAGCAGCTCCAGGAATGACAGGGGGCCTGGCTACACCTTC. It yields the protein CASSSRNDRGPGYTF.

In this sample, this clone turned up once. The genes are TRBV7-9 and TRBJ2-7; 7 bases map to TRBD1. V gave up 5 bases and J gave up 6 bases; unmatched junction bases: 4. CDR1 SEHNR and CDR2 FQNEAQ come from the germline V gene (reference sequence). This CDR3 spans 12 amino acids. The CDR3 nucleotides read TGTGCCAGCAGCCGACAGGGTAGCGAGCAGTACTTC. As protein: CASSRQGSEQYF.

The chain couples TRBV7-9 to TRBJ2-2; the match to TRBD1 covers 8 bases. This CDR3 spans 16 amino acids. CDR1 is SEHNR and CDR2 is FQNEAQ in the germline V gene (reference sequence). V shed 11 bases, J shed 0 bases, and the junction held 11 bases outside the gene matches. The CDR3 DNA follows: TGTGCCGGAATGGTCCAGGGGGCTGCGAACACCGGGGAGCTGTTTTTT. This translates into CAGMVQGAANTGELFF.

This CDR3 is CASSLRPGTYNEQFF. CDR3 nucleotides: TGCGCCAGCAGCTTGAGACCGGGTACCTACAATGAGCAGTTCTTC. The chain recombines TRBV5-1 with TRBJ2-1; no clear D gene. Germline assignment: CDR1 SGHRS and CDR2 YFSETQ. V was cut by 1 base and J by 2 bases, with 10 bases left in between. The length of the CDR3 is 15 residues. The full variable domain, in which reference TRBV5-1 and TRBJ2-1 provide the parts outside the CDR3, is KAGVTQTPRYLIKTRGQQVTLSCSPISGHRSVSWYQQTPGQGLQFLFEYFSETQRNKGNFPGRFSGRQFSNSRSEMNVSTLELGDSALYLCASSLRPGTYNEQFFGPGTRLTVL.

This sequence joins TRBV29-1 and TRBJ1-6, with 10 positions matching TRBD1. From germline, CDR1 is SQVTM and CDR2 ANQGSEA. The J segment lost 8 bases and the V segment lost 7 bases, leaving 8 bases of the junction unmatched. The CDR3 length is 14 residues. CDR3 loop: CSAQAGTGDSPLHF. CDR3 sequence (DNA): TGCAGCGCTCAAGCCGGGACAGGGGATTCACCCCTCCACTTT.

The genes are TRBV6-2 or TRBV6-3 and TRBJ1-5; a weak D match, TRBD1 (6 bases). Germline lookup yields CDR1 MNHEY and CDR2 SVGEGT. CDR3 size: 14 residues. With 5 bases removed from V and 5 bases from J, the gap between germline ends came to 13 bases. CDR3 loop: CASSTQGWDQPQHF. The CDR3 coding sequence is TGTGCCAGCAGTACTCAGGGGTGGGATCAGCCCCAGCATTTT.

This chain uses TRBV7-2 with TRBJ2-1; TRBD1 matches 7 bases. Trimming took 4 bases from V and 9 from J; bases not matched to a gene: 12. The CDR3 totals 15 residues. CDR1 SGHTA and CDR2 FQGNSA come from the germline V gene. DNA for the CDR3: TGTGCCAGCAGCTCATACAGGGGTGAAGAGGTTGAGCAGTTCTTC. This sequence encodes CASSSYRGEEVEQFF.

The V gene is TRBV6-5, the J gene TRBJ1-6; TRBD1 aligns across 7 bases. CDR3 length: 13 residues. V shed 6 bases, J shed 10 bases, and the junction held 6 bases outside the gene matches. Germline V lookup: CDR1 MNHEY, CDR2 SVGAGI. As DNA, the CDR3 is TGTGCCAGCAGGGACAGGAGGCACTCACCCCTCCACTTT. It specifies CASRDRRHSPLHF.

The rearrangement joins TRBV19 to TRBJ2-7, with 10 bases that match TRBD1. J was trimmed by 2 bases and V by 3 bases; bases with no gene match: 1. The CDR3 spans 14 residues. Per the germline V gene, CDR1 is LNHDA and CDR2 is SQIVND (reference sequence). CDR3 sequence (DNA): TGTGCCAGTAGTATTGGGACAGGGGCCTACGAGCAGTACTTC. Protein: CASSIGTGAYEQYF.

This clone was observed many times. This chain uses TRBV5-6 with TRBJ2-7; D is unresolved. Germline assignment: CDR1 SGHDT and CDR2 YYEEEE. This CDR3 has 15 residues. The germline V and J ends were trimmed by 0 bases and 2 bases, with 12 bases remaining between them. The CDR3 spells CASSLGASDAYEQYF. The CDR3 region has the DNA TGTGCCAGCAGCTTGGGGGCGTCCGATGCCTACGAGCAGTACTTC.

In this sample, this clone turned up a few times. The chain carries TRBV19 and TRBJ1-6, with D hard to call. V lost 3 bases and J 9 bases, leaving 18 bases between the germline ends. The germline V gene encodes CDR1 LNHDA and CDR2 SQIVND (reference sequence). There are 16 residues in the CDR3. The CDR3 coding sequence is TGTGCCAGTAGTATCCAACCCGGGCTCGGAGGTTCACCCCTCCACTTT. It encodes CASSIQPGLGGSPLHF.

The table lists this clone with a count of one. The V gene is TRBV3-1 (or the pseudogene TRBV3-2), the J gene TRBJ1-2, with D maybe TRBD1 (5 bases). The V gene's germline CDR1 is LGHDT and CDR2 YNNKEL (reference sequence). CDR3 length: 13 amino acids. V lost 4 bases to trimming and J lost 7 bases, with 13 bases between them. CDR3 region: CASSPDSGFGYTF. CDR3 DNA: TGTGCCAGCAGCCCAGACTCAGGGTTTGGCTACACCTTC.

The genes are TRBV6-2 or TRBV6-3 and TRBJ2-5, with a possible D match to TRBD2 (6 bases). The germline CDR1 and CDR2 sequences are MNHEY and SVGEGT. The CDR3 runs 15 residues. V was pared by 2 bases and J by 2 bases, with 12 bases between. CDR3 sequence reads: CASSYLFREQETQYF. In DNA, the CDR3 is TGTGCCAGCAGTTACCTTTTCCGGGAGCAAGAGACCCAGTACTTC.

The gene calls are TRBV24-1 and TRBJ2-1; 10 bases line up with TRBD2. Germline V gene data show CDR1 as KGHDR and CDR2 as SFDVKD. The CDR3 contains 16 residues. The ends lost 2 bases at V and 9 bases at J; junction bases unmatched: 9. The CDR3 DNA reads TGTGCCACCAGTGATTCCCCAGCGGGGGGGCGGGTTGAGCAGTTCTTC. Protein sequence: CATSDSPAGGRVEQFF.

This clone was picked up one time. The V and J genes are TRBV15 and TRBJ1-1, with TRBD1 matching over 8 bases. This CDR3 has 17 residues. V lost 1 base to trimming and J lost 2 bases; unmatched junction nucleotides: 9. Germline V CDR1 and CDR2: LNHNV, YYDKDF (reference sequence). The CDR3 spells CATSRGRPTGVNTEAFF. The CDR3, as DNA: TGTGCCACCAGCAGAGGGAGACCGACAGGGGTCAACACTGAAGCTTTCTTT.

The CDR3 DNA follows: TGTGCCAGCAGTTCAGTAGAGGACAGCCGCTACACCTTC. It specifies CASSSVEDSRYTF. This chain connects TRBV6-2 or TRBV6-3 to TRBJ1-2; tentative D call: TRBD1 (6 bases). The CDR3 runs 13 residues. Germline CDR1 is MNHEY and CDR2 is SVGEGT. The V and J ends lost 4 bases and 9 bases respectively, with 15 bases between them.

This clone has a handful of counts. The chain couples TRBV2 to TRBJ1-6; weak D call: TRBD1 (5 bases). Germline CDR1 and CDR2: SNHLY and FYNNEI. The V end lost 3 bases, the J end lost 10 bases, and 19 bases lay between the germline ends. CDR3 length: 16 residues. The CDR3 region has the DNA TGTGCCAGCAGTGATGAGGACATGCTCGGGGGGTCACCCCTCCACTTT. The encoded protein is CASSDEDMLGGSPLHF.

The rearrangement links TRBV6-5 to TRBJ1-2; a possible D gene is TRBD1 (5 bases). The CDR3 covers 11 residues. The germline gives CDR1 MNHEY, CDR2 SVGAGI. Trimming pared 8 bases from V and 5 bases from J, leaving 9 bases between. The CDR3 here is CASVGGYGYTF. The CDR3 nucleotides read TGTGCCAGCGTCGGGGGGTATGGCTACACCTTC.

The V gene is TRBV30, the J gene TRBJ1-2; D gene uncertain. The CDR3 consists of 10 residues. Trimming left V 4 bases short and J 13 bases short, with 13 bases between. Germline-derived CDR1 and CDR2 are GTSNPN and SVGIG (reference sequence). The CDR3 nucleotides are TGTGCCTGGAAAACCAGAGCGATCACCTTC. Protein: CAWKTRAITF.

This clone was picked up one time. V is TRBV3-1 (or the pseudogene TRBV3-2) and J is TRBJ2-5; 11 positions match TRBD1. After removal of 4 bases from V and 4 bases from J, the junction contained 5 bases not matched to a gene. The CDR3 has 15 residues. Per the germline V gene, CDR1 is LGHDT and CDR2 is YNNKEL (reference sequence). In DNA form, the CDR3 reads TGTGCCAGCAGCCGGGACAGGGGGTTATCAGAGACCCAGTACTTC. Amino acid sequence: CASSRDRGLSETQYF.